This T cell receptor (beta chain) was profiled in a study of technical replicates of blood from several donors. Trimming removed 4 bases from V and 12 bases from J; junction bases left unmatched: 10. The CDR3 has 15 amino acids. Sequencing was performed with immunoSEQ multiplex PCR; in TCRdb, only in-frame clones are kept and a portion is missing. The data show 90,000 to 100,000 clones, about 95% seen once. The rearrangement joins TRBV5-3 to TRBJ2-1; 13 nucleotides match TRBD2. TRBV5-3 is placed among ORFs of uncertain function. This receptor was taken from a human donor in good health. The sample taken for sequencing was T cells isolated from PBMCs. Written as DNA, the CDR3 is TGTGCCAGAAGCCGATTACTAGCGGGAGGGGTTTGGCAGTTCTTC. This translates into CARSRLLAGGVWQFF.